A single sample gave rise to the 20 T cell receptor beta chains below, sequenced in a study of neoadjuvant nivolumab and ipilimumab in lung cancer. Sequencing used immunoSEQ multiplex PCR; TCRdb keeps in-frame clones, though not all of them. The table has around 6,000 clones, less than 70% seen once. Sequencing was performed on tumor tissue, taken after neoadjuvant nivolumab, alone or with ipilimumab, at or shortly before surgery. Receptor source: an adult with non-small cell lung cancer.

The chain combines TRBV18 with TRBJ1-1, with unresolved D. Germline lookup yields CDR1 KGHSH and CDR2 LQKENI. Deletions cut 0 bases from V and 1 base from J, with 12 bases between. The CDR3 length is 16 residues. The CDR3 region is CASSPPGGPRNTEAFF. The CDR3 DNA sequence: TGTGCCAGCTCACCACCTGGCGGGCCTAGGAACACTGAAGCTTTCTTT.

CDR3 nucleotides: TGTGCCAGCGCCCGGGATGATACGCAGTATTTT. Encoded protein: CASARDDTQYF. J is TRBJ2-3 and V is TRBV2, with D possibly matching TRBD2 (5 bases). In germline, CDR1 is SNHLY, CDR2 FYNNEI. The CDR3 runs 11 residues. Between the trimmed V and J ends, which lost 8 bases and 6 bases, there was a span of 9 bases.

The CDR3: CASSLIWVGSTEAFF. The CDR3 DNA reads as TGTGCCAGCAGCTTAATTTGGGTGGGGAGCACTGAAGCTTTCTTT. V and J are TRBV7-3 and TRBJ1-1, with unresolved D. Trimming took off 1 base at V and 4 bases at J, with 13 bases between the two ends. The CDR3 extends over 15 amino acids. From germline, CDR1 is SGHTA and CDR2 FQGTGA.

The chain carries TRBV4-1 and TRBJ2-7, with 9 bases identical to TRBD1. Germline CDR1 and CDR2: MGHRA and YSYEKL. The CDR3 is made up of 15 amino acids. V shed 2 bases, J shed 7 bases, and the junction held 9 bases outside the gene matches. The CDR3 DNA reads as TGCGCCAGCAGCCAATTCGGGACAGGGTCTAGGGAGCAGTACTTC. Translating gives CASSQFGTGSREQYF.

The chain links TRBV7-3 to TRBJ2-3; 7 nucleotides align to TRBD2. Germline V gene sequence: CDR1 SGHTA, CDR2 FQGTGA. V lost 3 bases, J lost 3 bases, and 12 bases stayed unmatched. This CDR3 region has 17 residues. CDR3 bases: TGTGCCAGCAGCTTCGTCCCGCCTAGCGGACAAACAGATACGCAGTATTTT. Its protein product is CASSFVPPSGQTDTQYF. Supplemented by reference TRBV7-3 and TRBJ2-3, the full variable domain reads GAGVSQTPSNKVTEKGKYVELRCDPISGHTALYWYRQSLGQGPEFLIYFQGTGAADDSGLPNDRFFAVRPEGSVSTLKIQRTERGDSAVYLCASSFVPPSGQTDTQYFGPGTRLTVL.

The rearrangement links TRBV20-1 to TRBJ2-1; no reliable D call. The CDR3 contains 11 residues. CDR1 is DFQATT, CDR2 SNEGSKA, per germline (reference sequence). The V end was cut by 3 bases, the J end by 10 bases, with 10 bases between. This CDR3 is CSARSLREQFF. The DNA for the CDR3 is TGCAGTGCTAGGAGCCTAAGGGAGCAGTTCTTC.

This clone occurred once. The junction departs from germline at one end; a sequencing error may be responsible. The chain is built from TRBV15 and TRBJ1-5; 7 bases are shared with TRBD1. The CDR3 spans 13 residues. Germline CDR1 LNHNV, CDR2 YYDKDF (reference sequence). CDR3 in amino acids: CAARGSGNQPQHF. CDR3 DNA sequence: TGTGCCGCCAGGGGGTCTGGCAATCAGCCCCAGCATTTT.

The chain is built from TRBV5-1 and TRBJ2-7; D might be TRBD1 (5 bases). Between the trimmed V and J ends, which lost 0 bases and 0 bases, there was a span of 16 bases. The CDR3 extends over 17 amino acids. CDR1 is SGHRS and CDR2 is YFSETQ in the germline V gene. This CDR3 is CASSLVMLGVTSYEQYF. In DNA, the CDR3 is TGCGCCAGCAGCTTGGTGATGTTAGGGGTCACCTCCTACGAGCAGTACTTC.

This clone was picked up a small number of times. The J gene is TRBJ2-5, the V gene TRBV28, with D tentatively TRBD1 (6 bases). The CDR3 spans 15 residues. Trimming removed 4 bases from V and 4 bases from J, with 16 bases in between. Germline CDR1 is MDHEN and CDR2 is SYDVKM. The CDR3 coding sequence is TGTGCCAGCAGTTCGCACAGGGTAGGACGAGAGACCCAGTACTTC. The encoded protein is CASSSHRVGRETQYF.

The chain combines TRBV28 with TRBJ1-2; no clear D. The V gene lost 7 bases and the J gene lost 3 bases, with 15 bases spanning the gap. Germline V CDR1 and CDR2: MDHEN, SYDVKM. This CDR3 is built from 14 residues. CDR3 loop: CASTLDSNHYGYTF. The CDR3, as DNA: TGTGCCAGCACCCTAGACTCTAATCACTATGGCTACACCTTC.

The chain employs TRBV19 and TRBJ2-1; 10 nucleotides match TRBD2. Germline V gene data show CDR1 as LNHDA and CDR2 as SQIVND (reference sequence). The CDR3 has 17 residues. Losses at the gene ends were 3 bases for V and 1 base for J; bases not matched to a gene: 6. CDR3 nucleotides: TGTGCCAGTAGTATTAGGGCTAGCGGGAGTTCCTACAATGAGCAGTTCTTC. As protein: CASSIRASGSSYNEQFF.

The chain carries TRBV4-1 and TRBJ2-1; no firm D call. CDR3 length: 16 amino acids. CDR1 and CDR2 from the germline V gene are MGHRA and YSYEKL. V dropped 0 bases and J dropped 0 bases, with 9 bases sitting between them. The CDR3 nucleotides read TGCGCCAGCAGCCAAGAGGGTCTAGACTCCTACAATGAGCAGTTCTTC. This translates into CASSQEGLDSYNEQFF.

The chain employs TRBV29-1 and TRBJ2-6; no definite D call. The V end lost 2 bases, the J end lost 0 bases, and 8 bases lay between the germline ends. CDR1 is SQVTM, CDR2 ANQGSEA, per germline. The CDR3 has 15 amino acids. CDR3 bases: TGCAGCGTTGAAATAGCTAACTCTGGGGCCAACGTCCTGACTTTC. It specifies CSVEIANSGANVLTF.

This sequence joins TRBV11-3 and TRBJ2-5; 12 bases align to TRBD2. Trimming at V came to 0 bases and at J to 3 bases, leaving 2 bases not matched to a gene. The CDR3 length is 16 residues. In germline, CDR1 is SGHNT, CDR2 YENEEA. The CDR3 sequence is CASSLEASGREETQYF. CDR3 sequence (DNA): TGTGCCAGCAGCTTAGAGGCTAGCGGGAGGGAAGAGACCCAGTACTTC. The variable domain in full, with the rest retrieved from reference TRBV11-3 and TRBJ2-5, is EAGVVQSPRYKIIEKKQPVAFWCNPISGHNTLYWYLQNLGQGPELLIRYENEEAVDDSQLPKDRFSAERLKGVDSTLKIQPAELGDSAVYLCASSLEASGREETQYFGPGTRLLVL.

This clone was counted only a few times. The rearrangement joins TRBV15 to TRBJ2-3; D is perhaps TRBD2 (5 bases). The CDR3 has 15 residues. The germline V gene has CDR1 LNHNV and CDR2 YYDKDF (reference sequence). V was cut by 1 base and J by 2 bases, with 10 bases left in between. The CDR3 is CATSRGLATTDTQYF. The CDR3 DNA follows: TGTGCCACCAGCAGAGGGCTAGCTACCACAGATACGCAGTATTTT.

The rearrangement joins TRBV6-1 to TRBJ1-1, with D possibly being TRBD1 (5 bases). Germline values: CDR1 MNHNS, CDR2 SASEGT. This CDR3 region has 15 residues. Trimming took off 1 base at V and 4 bases at J, with 13 bases between the two ends. The CDR3 is CASSEEGRASTEAFF. The CDR3, as DNA: TGTGCCAGCAGTGAAGAAGGCAGGGCAAGCACTGAAGCTTTCTTT.

Sample share makes this clone medium-sized. The rearrangement joins TRBV28 to TRBJ1-4, with D unresolved. This CDR3 contains 10 residues. Trimming took 7 bases from V and 7 from J, leaving 4 bases between them. Per the germline V gene, CDR1 is MDHEN and CDR2 is SYDVKM. CDR3 protein: CASKGEKLFF. CDR3 bases: TGTGCCAGCAAGGGTGAAAAACTGTTTTTT.

The CDR3 protein is CASSFGLDYNEQFF. In nucleotides, the CDR3 is TGTGCCAGCAGCTTCGGACTAGATTACAATGAGCAGTTCTTC. The chain has TRBV7-2 and TRBJ2-1; 7 nucleotides line up with TRBD2. V was clipped by 3 bases and J by 4 bases; unmatched bases: 3. In germline, CDR1 is SGHTA, CDR2 FQGNSA. This CDR3 is built from 14 residues.

This clone was seen just once. The chain carries TRBV25-1 and TRBJ2-5; D unresolved. This CDR3 comprises 9 residues. V was cut by 8 bases and J by 5 bases, with 3 bases left in between. Per the germline V gene, CDR1 is MGHDK and CDR2 is SYGVNS. The CDR3 loop reads CASGETQYF. CDR3 bases: TGTGCCAGCGGGGAGACCCAGTACTTC.

This clone is classed as medium-sized. The chain is built from TRBV7-9 and TRBJ1-2; 8 bases fit TRBD1. V dropped 5 bases and J dropped 4; count of bases not matched to a gene: 6. This CDR3 has 14 amino acids. The germline gives CDR1 SEHNR, CDR2 FQNEAQ (reference sequence). CDR3 sequence (DNA): TGTGCCAGCAGCACGGACAGGGATCGCTATGGCTACACCTTC. It translates to CASSTDRDRYGYTF.